This record concerns one T cell receptor (beta chain) sequence. The record originates from a study of OX40 agonist ivuxolimab in advanced cancers. The CDR3 is 14 residues long. Germline V gives CDR1 GTSNPN, CDR2 SVGIG (reference sequence). After removal of 0 bases from V and 4 bases from J, the junction contained 4 bases not matched to a gene. Clones were read by immunoSEQ multiplex PCR, and TCRdb kept only the in-frame ones, dropping some. The sample has 5,000 to 6,500 clones; about 70% are singletons. Sequencing used CD4+ or CD8+ T cells sorted from blood, obtained in a trial of the OX40 agonist ivuxolimab. This clonotype was sampled from an adult with an advanced solid tumor such as melanoma, head and neck, liver or kidney cancer. V and J are TRBV30 and TRBJ2-3, with 7 bases aligning to TRBD2. CDR3 sequence reads: CAWSVALAADTQYF. CDR3 nucleotide sequence: TGTGCCTGGAGTGTAGCGCTAGCGGCAGATACGCAGTATTTT.